This TCR beta chain originates from a study of blood T cell repertoires in COVID-19. In the study overall: Sources were T cells, B-cell-depleted T cells, or PBMCs; the material itself was cDNA or gDNA.

Per germline, CDR1 MNHEY and CDR2 SVGAGI. This CDR3 comprises 11 residues. V gave up 6 bases and J gave up 8 bases, with 10 bases separating them. Assay used: immunoSEQ multiplex PCR; TCRdb lists only in-frame clones, some missing. The sample has about 310,000 clones; around 87% are singletons. The rearrangement joins TRBV6-5 to TRBJ1-2; tentatively, D is TRBD1 (6 bases). This clonotype was obtained from a man aged 70-80 years with acute or convalescent COVID-19. Material for sequencing was peripheral blood. The CDR3 sequence: CASRTGRGYTF. CDR3 in DNA: TGTGCCAGCAGAACAGGGCGCGGCTACACCTTC.